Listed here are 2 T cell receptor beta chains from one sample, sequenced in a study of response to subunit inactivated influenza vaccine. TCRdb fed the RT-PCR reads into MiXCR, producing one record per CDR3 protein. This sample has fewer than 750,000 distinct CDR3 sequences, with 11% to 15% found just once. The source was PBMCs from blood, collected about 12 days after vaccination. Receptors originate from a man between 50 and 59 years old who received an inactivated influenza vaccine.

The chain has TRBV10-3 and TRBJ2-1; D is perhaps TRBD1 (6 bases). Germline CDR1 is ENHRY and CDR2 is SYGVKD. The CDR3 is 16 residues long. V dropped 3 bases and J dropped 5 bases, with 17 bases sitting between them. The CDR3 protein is CAISESTGNTHNEQFF. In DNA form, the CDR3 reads TGTGCCATCAGTGAATCAACAGGGAACACACACAATGAGCAGTTCTTC.

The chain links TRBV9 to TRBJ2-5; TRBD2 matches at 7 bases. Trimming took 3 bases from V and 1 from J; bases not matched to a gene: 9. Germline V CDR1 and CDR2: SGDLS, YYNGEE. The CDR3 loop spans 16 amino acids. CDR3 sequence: CASSANLWTSQETQYF. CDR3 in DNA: TGTGCCAGCAGCGCCAACTTATGGACTAGCCAAGAGACCCAGTACTTC.